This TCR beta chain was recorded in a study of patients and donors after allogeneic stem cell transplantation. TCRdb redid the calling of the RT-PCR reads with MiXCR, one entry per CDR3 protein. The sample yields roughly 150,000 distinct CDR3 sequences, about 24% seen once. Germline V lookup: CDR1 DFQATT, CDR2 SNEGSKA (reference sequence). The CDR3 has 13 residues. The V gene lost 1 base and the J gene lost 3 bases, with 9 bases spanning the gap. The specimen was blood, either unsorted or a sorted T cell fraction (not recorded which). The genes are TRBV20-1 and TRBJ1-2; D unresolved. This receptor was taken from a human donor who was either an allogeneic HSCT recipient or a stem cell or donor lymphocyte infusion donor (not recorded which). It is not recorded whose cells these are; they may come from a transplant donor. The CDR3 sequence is CSARGVNHYGYTF. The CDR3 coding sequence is TGCAGTGCTAGAGGGGTAAATCACTATGGCTACACCTTC.